Shown below are 11 T cell receptor beta chains from a single sample sequenced in a study of OX40 agonist ivuxolimab in advanced cancers. Assay used: immunoSEQ multiplex PCR; TCRdb lists only in-frame clones, some missing. The sample includes fewer than 35,000 clones, around nine tenths of them seen just once. Material: CD4+ or CD8+ T cells sorted from blood, obtained in a trial of the OX40 agonist ivuxolimab. The receptor set was obtained from an adult with an advanced solid tumor such as melanoma, head and neck, liver or kidney cancer.

This clone was counted a single time. The V gene is TRBV4-1, the J gene TRBJ2-3, with 9 bases fitting TRBD1. CDR1 is MGHRA and CDR2 is YSYEKL in the germline V gene. The ends lost 3 bases at V and 1 base at J; junction bases unmatched: 5. The length of the CDR3 is 16 residues. This CDR3 is CASSQDRGLGTDTQYF. For the CDR3, the DNA is TGCGCCAGCAGCCAGGACAGGGGTTTGGGCACAGATACGCAGTATTTT.

This clone has a single count. This chain uses TRBV10-2 with TRBJ2-5; either TRBD1 or TRBD2 may supply D (5 bases each). The germline V gene has CDR1 WSHSY and CDR2 SAAADI. With 8 bases removed from V and 5 bases from J, the gap between germline ends came to 9 bases. This CDR3 contains 11 residues. The CDR3 is CASSWGETQYF. The CDR3 DNA is TGCGCCAGCTCGTGGGGGGAGACCCAGTACTTC.

The V gene is TRBV18, the J gene TRBJ1-4; possibly TRBD1 for D (6 bases). With 6 bases removed from V and 8 bases from J, the gap between germline ends came to 16 bases. Germline V gene sequence: CDR1 KGHSH, CDR2 LQKENI. This CDR3 has 14 amino acids. CDR3 protein: CASSPGGAEEKLFF. The CDR3 DNA sequence: TGTGCCAGCTCCCCGGGGGGGGCTGAGGAAAAACTGTTTTTT.

This clone was observed a single time. The chain uses TRBV27 and TRBJ1-4, with D perhaps TRBD1 (5 bases). Germline loops: CDR1 MNHEY, CDR2 SMNVEV (reference sequence). CDR3 length equals 14 residues. The ends were cut back, 8 bases at V and 8 bases at J, with 18 bases in the middle. The CDR3 loop is CASGSSWDGEKLFF. The CDR3 DNA sequence: TGTGCCAGCGGCAGCTCGTGGGACGGGGAAAAACTGTTTTTT. Complete variable domain (other parts from reference TRBV27 and TRBJ1-4): EAQVTQNPRYLITVTGKKLTVTCSQNMNHEYMSWYRQDPGLGLRQIYYSMNVEVTDKGDVPEGYKVSRKEKRNFPLILESPSPNQTSLYFCASGSSWDGEKLFFGSGTQLSVL.

J is TRBJ2-6 and V is TRBV18; either TRBD1 or TRBD2 may fit D (5 bases each). The CDR3 has 17 amino acids. Germline V lookup: CDR1 KGHSH, CDR2 LQKENI. V was trimmed by 4 bases and J by 1 base, leaving 14 bases between them. CDR3 sequence: CASSLGTSTSGANVLTF. CDR3 sequence (DNA): TGTGCCAGCTCACTTGGGACCAGTACTTCTGGGGCCAACGTCCTGACTTTC.

This clone was seen a single time. V and J are TRBV25-1 and TRBJ2-1; no reliable D call. Trimming stripped 0 bases from V and 6 bases from J, with 9 bases between. The germline gives CDR1 MGHDK, CDR2 SYGVNS. This CDR3 has 14 residues. The chain's CDR3 is CASSEYGNGNEQFF. DNA for the CDR3: TGTGCCAGCAGTGAATATGGTAATGGCAATGAGCAGTTCTTC.

The chain joins TRBV7-9 to TRBJ2-6, with D hard to call. V lost 5 bases, J lost 2 bases, and 7 bases lay in between. From germline, CDR1 is SEHNR and CDR2 FQNEAQ (reference sequence). This CDR3 is 14 amino acids long. The DNA of the CDR3 is TGTGCCAGCAGCCCTTTCGCTGGGGCCAACGTCCTGACTTTC. Its protein product is CASSPFAGANVLTF.

The chain links TRBV7-2 to TRBJ2-1, with TRBD2 matching over 9 bases. This CDR3 has 17 residues. CDR1 and CDR2 (germline): SGHTA, FQGNSA. V lost 5 bases and J lost 1; bases outside the gene matches: 9. In DNA form, the CDR3 reads TGTGCCAGCAGCCGGGCGGGGGGGCCTAAGTCCTACAATGAGCAGTTCTTC. Amino acids: CASSRAGGPKSYNEQFF.

The V and J genes are TRBV19 and TRBJ2-2, with 12 bases aligning to TRBD2. CDR1 LNHDA and CDR2 SQIVND come from the germline V gene (reference sequence). This CDR3 is 17 amino acids long. The V gene end was trimmed by 5 bases and the J gene end by 2 bases; junction bases not matched to a gene: 6. The DNA for the CDR3 is TGTGCCAGTAGTCTCCTAGCGGGAGGGAGAAACACCGGGGAGCTGTTTTTT. It yields the protein CASSLLAGGRNTGELFF.

V gene TRBV19 combines with J gene TRBJ1-4, with no clear D. The CDR3 is made up of 12 amino acids. In germline, CDR1 is LNHDA, CDR2 SQIVND (reference sequence). V lost 3 bases and J 7 bases, leaving 6 bases between the germline ends. The CDR3 protein is CASSINREKLFF. The CDR3 DNA sequence: TGTGCCAGTAGTATCAACCGTGAAAAACTGTTTTTT.

The chain employs TRBV5-1 and TRBJ1-1; D might be TRBD1 (5 bases). The CDR3 is 15 amino acids. V lost 3 bases and J 2 bases, leaving 14 bases between the germline ends. Germline CDR1 reads SGHRS; CDR2 reads YFSETQ. CDR3: CASSYTGTLNTEAFF. The DNA of the CDR3 is TGCGCCAGCAGCTACACCGGGACTTTAAACACTGAAGCTTTCTTT.